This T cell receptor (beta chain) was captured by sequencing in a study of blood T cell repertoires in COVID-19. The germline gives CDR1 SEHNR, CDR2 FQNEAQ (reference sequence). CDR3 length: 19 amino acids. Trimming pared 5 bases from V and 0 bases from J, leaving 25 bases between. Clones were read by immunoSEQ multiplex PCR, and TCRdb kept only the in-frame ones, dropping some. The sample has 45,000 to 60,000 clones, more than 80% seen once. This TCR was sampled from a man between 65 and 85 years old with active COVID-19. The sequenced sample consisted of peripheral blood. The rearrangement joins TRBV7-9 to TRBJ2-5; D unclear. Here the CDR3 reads CASSLRWAFSAYYQETQYF. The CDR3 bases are TGTGCCAGCAGCCTAAGATGGGCATTTAGTGCATACTACCAAGAGACCCAGTACTTC.